This TCR beta chain was recorded in a study of T cell responses to AZD1222 COVID-19 vaccine. In regard to this clone: The target antigen is unknown.

Per germline, CDR1 MNHEY and CDR2 SMNVEV (reference sequence). The CDR3 extends over 14 amino acids. V lost 8 bases and J lost 0; bases outside the gene matches: 3. Study conclusions and caveats: White British ancestry dominated among donors, who included more females, and clonal diversity was possibly underestimated. Regions 160-218 and 743-854 dominated among vaccine-associated CD4 TCRs spanning spike.

Using immunoSEQ multiplex PCR, the repertoire was profiled, and TCRdb retains in-frame clones only, with some absent. The sample carries some 130,000 clones, over 80% recorded once. The genes are TRBV27 and TRBJ2-1; 8 bases align to TRBD2. This sequence originates from an adult who received the AZD1222 COVID-19 vaccine. Here the sequenced sample was peripheral blood, taken 28 days after the second AZD1222 dose. The CDR3 DNA reads as TGTGCCAGCGGGAGCGGGAGCTCCTACAATGAGCAGTTCTTC. It encodes CASGSGSSYNEQFF.